This is a list of T cell receptor beta chains from one sample in a study of T-cell reconstitution after alpha-beta-depleted transplantation in children. In TCRdb, the PCR reads were re-called with MiXCR into one record per CDR3 protein. The sample consists of about 690,000 distinct CDR3 sequences, roughly 15% of them appearing once. The specimen was PBMCs from the stem cell graft donor, collected from the stem cell graft. The source of these receptors is a human donor who donated a stem cell graft to a child with acute myeloid leukemia. CDR3s include the opening cysteine and the closing phenylalanine or tryptophan. Each record gives: V gene, J gene, clone size, D gene, CDR3 protein, CDR3 DNA. D genes are given only for firm matches. The size field is filled for only some rows; it gives once, few, many or a size class.

>TRBV12-3/TRBV12-4|TRBJ1-1|-|-
CASTPFGGVNTEAFF
TGTGCCAGCACCCCGTTCGGGGGGGTGAACACTGAAGCTTTCTTT
>TRBV7-2|TRBJ1-5|-|-
CASSLEVSQPQHF
TGTGCCAGCAGCTTAGAGGTGTCTCAGCCCCAGCATTTT
>TRBV6-1|TRBJ2-3|many|-
CASSEASTDTQYF
TGTGCCAGCAGTGAAGCCTCCACAGATACGCAGTATTTT
>TRBV5-1|TRBJ2-3|-|TRBD1
CASSLGTGNRLDTQYF
TGCGCCAGCAGTCTCGGGACAGGGAATAGGTTGGATACGCAGTATTTT
>TRBV6-4|TRBJ2-2|-|TRBD1
CASSDFLVGQGNTGELFF
TGTGCCAGCAGTGACTTCCTCGTAGGACAGGGGAACACCGGGGAGCTGTTTTTT
>TRBV15|TRBJ1-1|few|-
CATSRVGAEAFF
TGTGCCACCAGCAGGGTTGGTGCTGAAGCTTTCTTT
>TRBV25-1|TRBJ2-5|many|TRBD1
CASSERTGGVETQYF
TGTGCCAGCAGTGAGCGGACAGGGGGCGTTGAGACCCAGTACTTC
>TRBV12-3/TRBV12-4|TRBJ1-5|few|-
CASSPVGGLRQPQHF
TGTGCCAGCAGCCCAGTAGGAGGCTTGAGGCAGCCCCAGCATTTT
>TRBV28|TRBJ2-3|-|TRBD1
CASRDRGFSTDTQYF
TGTGCCAGCAGGGACAGGGGTTTTAGCACAGATACGCAGTATTTT
>TRBV12-3/TRBV12-4|TRBJ2-3|many|TRBD2
CASSLGGGGRGDTQYF
TGTGCCAGCAGTTTAGGTGGCGGGGGGCGAGGGGATACGCAGTATTTT
>TRBV5-1|TRBJ2-3|many|TRBD2
CASSLWGRADTQYF
TGCGCCAGCAGCCTGTGGGGGAGGGCAGATACGCAGTATTTT
>TRBV20-1|TRBJ2-1|many|TRBD1
CSASGDRVGNEQFF
TGCAGTGCTAGTGGGGACAGGGTGGGCAATGAGCAGTTCTTC
>TRBV7-2|TRBJ1-2|few|-
CASSRRYNEGYTF
TGTGCCAGCAGCCGACGGTACAATGAGGGCTACACCTTC
>TRBV20-1|TRBJ1-4|many|-
CSARGPADNEKLFF
TGCAGTGCTAGGGGTCCAGCCGATAATGAAAAACTGTTTTTT
>TRBV12-3/TRBV12-4|TRBJ2-7|many|-
CASRGLWLGDYEQYF
TGTGCCAGCAGGGGACTTTGGTTGGGGGACTACGAGCAGTACTTC
>TRBV4-3|TRBJ2-6|many|-
CASSQDPTGRAGANVLTF
TGCGCCAGCAGCCAAGATCCGACAGGGAGGGCTGGGGCCAACGTCCTGACTTTC
>TRBV12-3/TRBV12-4|TRBJ1-5|many|-
CASSPPGPNQPQHF
TGTGCCAGCAGCCCCCCGGGTCCTAATCAGCCCCAGCATTTT
>TRBV5-6|TRBJ2-2|few|-
CASSFRTPYTGELFF
TGTGCCAGCAGCTTCAGGACACCCTACACCGGGGAGCTGTTTTTT
>TRBV4-3|TRBJ2-7|many|TRBD1
CASSQDVQGVNEQYF
TGCGCCAGCAGCCAAGATGTTCAGGGGGTCAACGAGCAGTACTTC
>TRBV20-1|TRBJ1-5|many|-
CSVAAREGQPQHF
TGCAGTGTAGCGGCCCGGGAGGGTCAGCCCCAGCATTTT
>TRBV7-7|TRBJ2-3|-|-
CASSFGSGGTQYF
TGTGCCAGCAGCTTCGGATCCGGGGGAACGCAGTATTTT
>TRBV20-1|TRBJ2-1|many|-
CSARGASYNEQFF
TGCAGTGCCAGGGGGGCGTCCTACAATGAGCAGTTCTTC
>TRBV5-1|TRBJ2-1|-|-
CASSLEASEGFYYNEQFF
TGCGCCAGCAGCTTGGAGGCCTCGGAGGGGTTCTACTACAATGAGCAGTTCTTC
>TRBV5-1|TRBJ2-7|few|TRBD2
CASSLLAGANYEQYF
TGCGCCAGCAGCTTGTTAGCGGGGGCGAACTACGAGCAGTACTTC
>TRBV12-3/TRBV12-4|TRBJ1-2|many|TRBD1
CASSLSRGQGRYGYTF
TGTGCCAGCAGTCTATCCCGTGGACAGGGCCGCTATGGCTACACCTTC